This is a list of T cell receptor beta chains from one sample in a study of T cell repertoires in cytomegalovirus infection. TCRdb reprocessed the reads via MiXCR and lists one record per CDR3 protein. Of some 560,000 distinct CDR3 sequences in the sample, around 40% are singletons; the top ten hold 40% to 60%. The antigens for these receptors are not known. The specimen comprised cultured PBMCs, sampled from culture after CMV antigen stimulation. These receptors were obtained from a human donor in good health (CMV status not recorded). Some clones in this sample may be carry-over from other donors' samples. Each CDR3 is given with its conserved first and last residue.

cdr3_aa v_call cdr3_length j_call
CASSSRGGVYEQYF TRBV7-2 14 TRBJ2-7
CASSQPGGAYEQYF TRBV7-2 14 TRBJ2-7
CATSTGRSNQPQHF TRBV12-3/TRBV12-4 14 TRBJ1-5
CASSPVSSGYNEQFF TRBV12-3/TRBV12-4 15 TRBJ2-1
CASSQVQSTYTGELFF TRBV4-2 16 TRBJ2-2
CASSVVPTRGLYNEQFF TRBV9 17 TRBJ2-1
CASKGGSFSFSNQPQHF TRBV2 17 TRBJ1-5
CASSYRVVGVNTEAFF TRBV6-2/TRBV6-3 16 TRBJ1-1
CASSLSPADYGYTF TRBV27 14 TRBJ1-2
CASSLQLGGSTEAFF TRBV5-1 15 TRBJ1-1
CASSYPTGYTEAFF TRBV6-2/TRBV6-3 14 TRBJ1-1
CASSSLGTEDYGYTF TRBV7-6 15 TRBJ1-2
CASTARLADTDTQYF TRBV6-5 15 TRBJ2-3
CASSPRNYEQYF TRBV7-6 12 TRBJ2-7
CASSFRGGGYTF TRBV27 12 TRBJ1-2
CASSSQQTYEQYF TRBV28 13 TRBJ2-7
CASSRSESYEQYF TRBV4-1 13 TRBJ2-7
CASSFASSGSFYEQYF TRBV7-4 16 TRBJ2-7
CASTGGLYQPQHF TRBV12-3/TRBV12-4 13 TRBJ1-5
CASSQDRGGRLETQYF TRBV4-1 16 TRBJ2-5
CASYSDEAFF TRBV25-1 10 TRBJ1-1
CSARDRGKDTIYF TRBV20-1 13 TRBJ1-3
CASSLADRSRETQYF TRBV7-2 15 TRBJ2-5
CSAGDRVNIQYF TRBV20-1 12 TRBJ2-4
CASRWGESGDTQYF TRBV7-2 14 TRBJ2-3
CASSVGGRGSQETQYF TRBV7-9 16 TRBJ2-5
CASSQDRGQHTF TRBV4-1 12 TRBJ1-2
CASSLGREEQFF TRBV11-2 12 TRBJ2-1
CASSVDAMEIVEQFF TRBV9 15 TRBJ2-1
CASSQGVADYEQYF TRBV4-3 14 TRBJ2-7
CASSTTSGEAAGANTGELFF TRBV7-2 20 TRBJ2-2